Following are 24 T cell receptor beta chains from one sample sequenced in a study of shared clonotypes between healthy human individuals. Using immunoSEQ multiplex PCR, the repertoire was profiled, and TCRdb retains in-frame clones only, with some absent. Among fewer than 650,000 clones listed, over 65% were seen once. Material: PBMCs. The receptors were sampled from a middle-aged woman in good health. Some clones in this sample may be carry-over from other donors' samples.

The V call is TRBV5-1, the J call TRBJ1-4; unclear D gene. This CDR3 is built from 16 residues. V shed 0 bases and J shed 5 bases, with 14 bases lying between them. Germline lookup yields CDR1 SGHRS and CDR2 YFSETQ. The CDR3 sequence is CASSLGTAPGNEKLFF. For the CDR3, the DNA is TGCGCCAGCAGCTTGGGGACGGCCCCCGGGAATGAAAAACTGTTTTTT.

This clone came up many times. Mismatch with germline at one junction end may stem from a read error. The chain links TRBV11-2 to TRBJ1-2; weak D call: TRBD1 (5 bases). Per germline, CDR1 SGHAT and CDR2 FQNNGV. The CDR3 spans 12 residues. The CDR3 sequence is CASSQEQVGNTF. CDR3 DNA: TGTGCCAGCAGTCAAGAACAGGTTGGCAACACCTTC.

This clone was detected ten times or more. This CDR3 is also generated by other DNA sequences in the sample. The CDR3 DNA follows: TGTGCCAGCAGCTTAGGACCGGTCGGGGAGCAGTACTTC. Amino acids: CASSLGPVGEQYF. The chain has TRBV7-8 and TRBJ2-7; D remains unclear. The germline V gene encodes CDR1 SGHVS and CDR2 FQNEAQ. The CDR3 spans 13 residues. With 1 base removed from V and 7 bases from J, the gap between germline ends came to 11 bases.

The table lists this clone with a count of one. V and J are TRBV30 and TRBJ2-1, with D possibly matching TRBD1 (5 bases). Trimming shortened V by 5 bases and J by 2 bases, and 13 bases separated the two germline ends. The germline CDR1 and CDR2 sequences are GTSNPN and SVGIG (reference sequence). This CDR3 comprises 14 residues. In nucleotides, the CDR3 is TGTGCCTGGGCTTATGACAGAGCCTACAATGAGCAGTTCTTC. Translated: CAWAYDRAYNEQFF.

The V and J genes are TRBV10-1 and TRBJ2-2, with D uncertain. V shed 2 bases and J shed 6 bases, with 4 bases lying between them. The germline CDR1 and CDR2 sequences are WNHNN and SYGVQD (reference sequence). The CDR3 spans 12 residues. The CDR3 loop is CASSEGSGELFF. The CDR3 DNA follows: TGCGCCAGCAGTGAGGGTTCCGGGGAGCTGTTTTTT.

About this clone itself: A far larger clone differs by one base, so this is likely a read error. V and J are TRBV29-1 and TRBJ1-1; no definite D call. The germline gives CDR1 SQVTM, CDR2 ANQGSEA. CDR3 length equals 15 residues. The CDR3 DNA reads TGCAGCCTTGAAGATCATGGGCTGGGGAACACTGAAGCTTTCTTT. The encoded protein is CSLEDHGLGNTEAFF.

This clone has at least ten counts. Here the CDR3 reads CASSLGRGLHYGYTF. The DNA for the CDR3 is TGTGCCAGCAGCTTAGGCAGGGGCCTTCACTATGGCTACACCTTC. J is TRBJ1-2 and V is TRBV7-2; maybe TRBD1 (6 bases). This CDR3 has 15 amino acids. Germline values: CDR1 SGHTA, CDR2 FQGNSA. The V end lost 1 base, the J end lost 3 bases, and 12 bases lay between the germline ends.

The rearrangement joins TRBV7-2 to TRBJ2-5; 9 bases are shared with TRBD1. With V trimmed by 5 bases and J by 8 bases, 6 bases remained unmatched. Germline V lookup: CDR1 SGHTA, CDR2 FQGNSA. This CDR3 has 13 residues. CDR3 residues: CASSEDRGDTQYF. The CDR3 DNA reads as TGTGCCAGCAGCGAGGACAGGGGAGACACCCAGTACTTC.

The chain couples TRBV10-2 to TRBJ1-1, with D uncertain. Germline CDR1 reads WSHSY; CDR2 reads SAAADI. Trimming removed 3 bases at V and 1 base at J, with 9 bases between. This CDR3 has 14 residues. Here the CDR3 DNA reads TGCGCCAGCAGTGATGGCAGGCCGAACACTGAAGCTTTCTTT. Its protein product is CASSDGRPNTEAFF.

J is TRBJ1-2 and V is TRBV18; a possible D gene is TRBD1 (5 bases). Trimming cost V 4 bases and J 7 bases, with 16 bases left between them. This CDR3 has 14 residues. The germline V gene encodes CDR1 KGHSH and CDR2 LQKENI. The CDR3 nucleotides are TGTGCCAGCTCACGAGACAGTAACTATTTTGGCTACACCTTC. Translating gives CASSRDSNYFGYTF. Combining the CDR3 with reference TRBV18 and TRBJ1-2 gives the whole variable domain NAGVMQNPRHLVRRRGQEARLRCSPMKGHSHVYWYRQLPEEGLKFMVYLQKENIIDESGMPKERFSAEFPKEGPSILRIQQVVRGDSAAYFCASSRDSNYFGYTFGSGTRLTVV.

V usage is TRBV10-3 and J usage is TRBJ2-5, with D possibly matching TRBD2 (5 bases). Germline V gene lookup returns CDR1 ENHRY and CDR2 SYGVKD. The CDR3 covers 13 residues. V lost 3 bases to trimming and J lost 4 bases, with 9 bases between them. The DNA of the CDR3 is TGTGCCATCAGTGACGGGGTTCTAGAGACCCAGTACTTC. It is translated as CAISDGVLETQYF.

Note on this clone: Other DNA sequences from this sample encode an identical CDR3 as well. This chain links TRBV5-4 with TRBJ1-2, with D unclear. CDR1 is SGHNT and CDR2 is YYREEE in the germline V gene (reference sequence). The ends were cut back, 2 bases at V and 2 bases at J, with 10 bases in the middle. The CDR3 length is 14 residues. CDR3: CASSLSGFNYGYTF. The DNA of the CDR3 is TGTGCCAGCAGCTTATCGGGATTCAACTATGGCTACACCTTC.

The chain couples TRBV10-3 to TRBJ1-1, with D tentatively TRBD1 (5 bases). This CDR3 comprises 14 residues. Per germline, CDR1 ENHRY and CDR2 SYGVKD. V was shortened by 3 bases and J by 8 bases, with 16 bases between the two germline ends. In DNA form, the CDR3 reads TGTGCCATCAGTGACCCGGACACCCAGGCGGAAGCTTTCTTT. Its translation: CAISDPDTQAEAFF.

The chain has TRBV5-4 and TRBJ2-3, with TRBD2 matching 8 bases. Unmatched junction bases numbered 10, after V lost 4 bases and J lost 0 bases. The CDR3 contains 17 residues. In germline, CDR1 is SGHNT, CDR2 YYREEE (reference sequence). CDR3 bases: TGTGCCAGCAGCCCCCAATTAGCGGGGCTTAGCACAGATACGCAGTATTTT. Translating it yields CASSPQLAGLSTDTQYF.

This chain connects TRBV28 to TRBJ1-4; 9 nucleotides align to TRBD1. Germline V gene lookup returns CDR1 MDHEN and CDR2 SYDVKM. V lost 5 bases to trimming and J lost 13 bases; unmatched junction nucleotides: 8. CDR3 size: 13 residues. CDR3 nucleotide sequence: TGTGCCAGCAGTCTTAAGGACAGGGGTCGACTGTTTTTT. Its protein is CASSLKDRGRLFF.

V gene TRBV4-2 combines with J gene TRBJ2-7; 11 bases fit TRBD2. The CDR3 is 20 residues long. With 3 bases clipped from V and 2 bases from J, the junction kept 18 bases outside the gene matches. Per germline, CDR1 LGHNA and CDR2 YNFKEQ. Here the CDR3 reads CASSHRGLEGLAGVAYEQYF. Here the CDR3 DNA reads TGTGCCAGCAGCCACCGAGGACTGGAAGGACTAGCGGGCGTTGCCTACGAGCAGTACTTC.

The chain carries TRBV25-1 and TRBJ2-1; D is unresolved. This CDR3 region has 12 residues. Per the germline V gene, CDR1 is MGHDK and CDR2 is SYGVNS. Trimming removed 6 bases from V and 4 bases from J, with 7 bases in between. CDR3 in amino acids: CASSPFYNEQFF. CDR3 DNA sequence: TGTGCCAGCAGCCCATTTTACAATGAGCAGTTCTTC.

The chain links TRBV29-1 to TRBJ2-5, with D possibly called TRBD1 or TRBD2 (6 bases each). V was trimmed by 3 bases and J by 5 bases, leaving 13 bases between them. This CDR3 is 13 amino acids long. CDR1 is SQVTM and CDR2 is ANQGSEA in the germline V gene. CDR3 DNA sequence: TGCAGCGTTGATGAGGGGGGTGGCGAGACCCAGTACTTC. Amino acids: CSVDEGGGETQYF. The entire variable domain, with the rest obtained from reference TRBV29-1 and TRBJ2-5, is as follows: SAVISQKPSRDICQRGTSLTIQCQVDSQVTMMFWYRQQPGQSLTLIATANQGSEATYESGFVIDKFPISRPNLTFSTLTVSNMSPEDSSIYLCSVDEGGGETQYFGPGTRLLVL.

This clone was seen only once. V usage is TRBV29-1 and J usage is TRBJ1-4; D not resolved. V lost 0 bases and J 4 bases, leaving 12 bases between the germline ends. The CDR3 is 15 amino acids. Germline-derived CDR1 and CDR2 are SQVTM and ANQGSEA. CDR3 protein: CSVEELGGNNEKLFF. DNA for the CDR3: TGCAGCGTTGAAGAACTCGGCGGAAATAATGAAAAACTGTTTTTT.

This clone turned up a few times. The chain recombines TRBV7-8 with TRBJ1-4; 7 nucleotides agree with TRBD1. This CDR3 spans 15 amino acids. Germline loops: CDR1 SGHVS, CDR2 FQNEAQ. Trimming removed 1 base from V and 3 bases from J; junction bases left unmatched: 2. The CDR3 bases are TGTGCCAGCAGCTTAGAGGGGACAGCTAATGAAAAACTGTTTTTT. Translated: CASSLEGTANEKLFF.

The genes are TRBV7-9 and TRBJ1-1, with D possibly TRBD1 on 6 matching bases. Germline assignment: CDR1 SEHNR and CDR2 FQNEAQ (reference sequence). The CDR3 length is 16 residues. The V gene lost 5 bases and the J gene lost 0 bases, with 16 bases spanning the gap. As DNA, the CDR3 is TGTGCCAGCAGCCCCACACGGGGGGCTTTGAACACTGAAGCTTTCTTT. Its protein is CASSPTRGALNTEAFF.

CDR3 DNA sequence: TGTGCCAGCACCACGACAGGGGATTGGGAGACCCAGTACTTC. Protein product: CASTTTGDWETQYF. The J gene is TRBJ2-5, the V gene TRBV2; 8 bases are shared with TRBD1. This CDR3 has 14 residues. Germline V gives CDR1 SNHLY, CDR2 FYNNEI. After removal of 7 bases from V and 5 bases from J, the junction contained 9 bases not matched to a gene. The full variable domain, its missing parts supplied by reference TRBV2 and TRBJ2-5, is EPEVTQTPSHQVTQMGQEVILRCVPISNHLYFYWYRQILGQKVEFLVSFYNNEISEKSEIFDDQFSVERPDGSNFTLKIRSTKLEDSAMYFCASTTTGDWETQYFGPGTRLLVL.

The V call is TRBV11-1, the J call TRBJ2-4; 9 nucleotides agree with TRBD1. The CDR3 is 14 amino acids. In germline, CDR1 is SGHAT, CDR2 FQDESV (reference sequence). The junction had 5 bases not matched to a gene; V was cut back by 5 bases and J by 6 bases. This chain's CDR3 is CASSPRTGVNIQYF. The CDR3 DNA is TGTGCCAGCAGCCCTCGGACAGGGGTAAACATTCAGTACTTC.

This chain uses TRBV5-1 with TRBJ1-3; no clear D gene. Germline V gene data show CDR1 as SGHRS and CDR2 as YFSETQ. The CDR3 extends over 16 amino acids. The germline V and J ends were trimmed by 0 bases and 0 bases, with 10 bases remaining between them. CDR3 in amino acids: CASSLADLSSGNTIYF. The DNA for the CDR3 is TGCGCCAGCAGCTTGGCGGACTTAAGCTCTGGAAACACCATATATTTT.